This is a list of T cell receptor beta chains from one sample in a study of cytomegalovirus exposure and HLA in healthy donors. Method: immunoSEQ multiplex PCR; TCRdb's copy keeps in-frame clones and lacks some. The data hold some 170,000 clones, with 77% observed a single time. The sample taken for sequencing was PBMCs. These receptor sequences come from a woman aged 55-69 years in good health and CMV-seropositive. CDR3s include the opening cysteine and the closing phenylalanine or tryptophan. The order of the fields is J gene, V gene, CDR3 protein.

TRBJ1-2 TRBV6-5 CASSPSGQINYGYTF
TRBJ2-5 TRBV7-9 CASVGRKETQYF
TRBJ2-5 TRBV27 CASSPYGTSALLKKQYF
TRBJ2-3 TRBV5-1 CASSPNFIGTSGRGSTDTQYF
TRBJ2-7 TRBV6-1 CASSDTPGAVYEQYF
TRBJ2-4 TRBV2 CASRARGLENIQYF
TRBJ1-2 TRBV10-3 CAISEKQGAGYGYTF
TRBJ2-7 TRBV21-1 CASRLDGGIYEQYF
. TRBV29-1 CSVVSDYEQYF
TRBJ2-5 TRBV29-1 CSVGDSQETQYF
TRBJ2-7 TRBV18 CASSPPTVYEQYF
TRBJ1-6 TRBV6-5 CASSGLTKYSPLHF
TRBJ2-5 TRBV7-2 CASSLISRETQYF
TRBJ2-1 TRBV19 CASSPSRRDLAGLFSRGGYNEQFF
TRBJ2-3 TRBV5-1 CASSSRADTQYF
TRBJ1-4 TRBV6-5 CASSYSNRAEKLFF